This TCR beta chain was captured by sequencing in a study of post-analysis software for immune sequencing data. Worth noting for this clonotype: Antigen: not known.

Carried by the TCR beta cDNA libraries were unique molecular identifiers. With roughly 0.85 to 11 million T cells as the source, a few hundred thousand cDNA molecules resulted. TCRdb processed the PCR reads anew with MiXCR; each CDR3 protein has one entry. The sample yields roughly 410,000 distinct CDR3 sequences, roughly 35% seen once. The CDR3 runs to 14 residues. The germline gives CDR1 KGHDR, CDR2 SFDVKD. The junction had 4 bases not matched to a gene; V was cut back by 9 bases and J by 2 bases. Study-level results: With TRBV5-6, TRBV5-1 and TRBV20-1 included, about five TRBV segments were more frequent in patients than in controls.

Sequenced sample: blood. The V and J genes are TRBV24-1 and TRBJ1-5, with 9 nucleotides matching TRBD1. The receptor comes from a girl aged 10-17 years with multiple sclerosis. The CDR3 loop is CATYRGLGNQPQHF. In DNA, the CDR3 is TGTGCCACCTACAGGGGGCTCGGCAATCAGCCCCAGCATTTT.